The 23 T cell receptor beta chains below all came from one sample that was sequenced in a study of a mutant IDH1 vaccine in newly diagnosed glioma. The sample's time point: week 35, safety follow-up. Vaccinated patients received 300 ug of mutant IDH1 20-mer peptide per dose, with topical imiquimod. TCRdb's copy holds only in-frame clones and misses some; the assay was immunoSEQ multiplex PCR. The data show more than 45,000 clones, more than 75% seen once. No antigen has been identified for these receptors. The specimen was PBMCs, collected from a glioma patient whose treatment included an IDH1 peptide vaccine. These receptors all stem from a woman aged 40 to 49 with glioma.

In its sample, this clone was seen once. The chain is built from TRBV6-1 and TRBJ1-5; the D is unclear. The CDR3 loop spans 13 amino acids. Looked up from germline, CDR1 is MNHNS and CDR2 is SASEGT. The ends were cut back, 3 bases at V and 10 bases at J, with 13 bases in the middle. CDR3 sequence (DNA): TGTGCCAGCAGTGAGGTTGCACAGACTCCCCAGCATTTT. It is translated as CASSEVAQTPQHF.

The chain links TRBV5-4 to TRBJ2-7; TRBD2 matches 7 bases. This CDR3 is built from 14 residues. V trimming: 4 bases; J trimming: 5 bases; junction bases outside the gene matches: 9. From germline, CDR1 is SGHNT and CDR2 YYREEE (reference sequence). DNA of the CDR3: TGTGCCAGCAGCCTCGGCGGGAGAAGAGACGAGCAGTACTTC. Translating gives CASSLGGRRDEQYF. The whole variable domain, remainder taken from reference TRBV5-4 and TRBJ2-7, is ETGVTQSPTHLIKTRGQQVTLRCSSQSGHNTVSWYQQALGQGPQFIFQYYREEENGRGNFPPRFSGLQFPNYSSELNVNALELDDSALYLCASSLGGRRDEQYFGPGTRLTVT.

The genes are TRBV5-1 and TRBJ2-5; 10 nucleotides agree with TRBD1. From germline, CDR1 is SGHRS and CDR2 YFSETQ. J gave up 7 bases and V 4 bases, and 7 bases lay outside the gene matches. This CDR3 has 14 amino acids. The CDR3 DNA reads TGCGCCAGCAGCCCGGGACAGGGGTTTGGGACCCAGTACTTC. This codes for CASSPGQGFGTQYF. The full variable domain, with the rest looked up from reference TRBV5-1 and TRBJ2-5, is KAGVTQTPRYLIKTRGQQVTLSCSPISGHRSVSWYQQTPGQGLQFLFEYFSETQRNKGNFPGRFSGRQFSNSRSEMNVSTLELGDSALYLCASSPGQGFGTQYFGPGTRLLVL.

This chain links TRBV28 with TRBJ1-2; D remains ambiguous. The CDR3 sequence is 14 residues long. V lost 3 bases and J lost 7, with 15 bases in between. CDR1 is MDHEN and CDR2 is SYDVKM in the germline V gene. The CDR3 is CASSFWTGSTGYTF. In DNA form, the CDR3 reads TGTGCCAGCAGTTTTTGGACGGGTAGTACTGGCTACACCTTC.

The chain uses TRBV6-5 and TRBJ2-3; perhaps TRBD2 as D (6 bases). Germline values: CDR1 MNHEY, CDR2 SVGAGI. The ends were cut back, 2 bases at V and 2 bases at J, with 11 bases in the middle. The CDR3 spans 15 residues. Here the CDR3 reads CASSYGGTNTDTQYF. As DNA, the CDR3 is TGTGCCAGCAGTTACGGCGGGACCAACACAGATACGCAGTATTTT.

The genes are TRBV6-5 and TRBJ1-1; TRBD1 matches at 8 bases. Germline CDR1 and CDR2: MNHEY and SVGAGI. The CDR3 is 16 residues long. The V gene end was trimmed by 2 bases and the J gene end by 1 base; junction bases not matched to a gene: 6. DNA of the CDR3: TGTGCCAGCAGTTACAGGGCGACAGGGGAGAACACTGAAGCTTTCTTT. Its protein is CASSYRATGENTEAFF.

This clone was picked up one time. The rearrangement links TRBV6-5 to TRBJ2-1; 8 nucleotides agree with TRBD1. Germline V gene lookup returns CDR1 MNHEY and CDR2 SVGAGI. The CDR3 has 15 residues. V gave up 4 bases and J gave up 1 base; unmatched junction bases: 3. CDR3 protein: CASSWDRSSYNEQFF. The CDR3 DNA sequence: TGTGCCAGCAGTTGGGACAGGAGTTCCTACAATGAGCAGTTCTTC.

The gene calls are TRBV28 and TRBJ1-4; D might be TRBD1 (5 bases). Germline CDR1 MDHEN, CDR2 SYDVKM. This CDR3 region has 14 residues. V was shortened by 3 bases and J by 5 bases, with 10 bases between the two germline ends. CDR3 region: CASSLGLSNEKLFF. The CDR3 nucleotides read TGTGCCAGCAGTTTGGGGCTGTCGAATGAAAAACTGTTTTTT.

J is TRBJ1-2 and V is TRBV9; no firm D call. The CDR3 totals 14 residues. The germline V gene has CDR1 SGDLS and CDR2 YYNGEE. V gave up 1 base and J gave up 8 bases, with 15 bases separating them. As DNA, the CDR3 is TGTGCCAGCAGCGTATCTCCAGGCAGTCGAGGCTACACCTTC. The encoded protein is CASSVSPGSRGYTF.

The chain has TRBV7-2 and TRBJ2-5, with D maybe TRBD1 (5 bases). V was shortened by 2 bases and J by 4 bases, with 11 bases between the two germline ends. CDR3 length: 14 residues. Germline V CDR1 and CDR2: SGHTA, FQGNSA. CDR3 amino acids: CASSLQGTGETQYF. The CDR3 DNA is TGTGCCAGCAGCTTACAGGGAACAGGAGAGACCCAGTACTTC.

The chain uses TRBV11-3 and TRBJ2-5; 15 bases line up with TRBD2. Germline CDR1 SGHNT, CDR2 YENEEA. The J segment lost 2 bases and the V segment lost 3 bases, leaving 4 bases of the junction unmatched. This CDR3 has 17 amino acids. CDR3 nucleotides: TGTGCCAGCAGCTTGGGGGGACTAGCGGGGGGACAAGAGACCCAGTACTTC. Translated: CASSLGGLAGGQETQYF.

The CDR3 DNA sequence: TGTGCCAGCAACGTCTACACTGAAGCTTTCTTT. This gives the protein CASNVYTEAFF. The gene calls are TRBV2 and TRBJ1-1; no definite D call. Germline CDR1 is SNHLY and CDR2 is FYNNEI. The CDR3 runs 11 residues. Trimming cost V 7 bases and J 3 bases, with 6 bases left between them.

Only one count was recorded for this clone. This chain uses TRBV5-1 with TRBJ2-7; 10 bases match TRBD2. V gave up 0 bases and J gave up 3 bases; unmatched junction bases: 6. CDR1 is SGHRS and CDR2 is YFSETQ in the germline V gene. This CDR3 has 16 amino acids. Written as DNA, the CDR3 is TGCGCCAGCAGCTTGGTAGGCCTAGCGGGAGTCTACGAGCAGTACTTC. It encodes CASSLVGLAGVYEQYF.

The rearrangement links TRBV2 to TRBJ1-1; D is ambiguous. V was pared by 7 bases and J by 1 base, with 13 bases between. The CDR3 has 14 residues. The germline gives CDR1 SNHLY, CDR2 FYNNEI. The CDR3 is CASTARWTNTEAFF. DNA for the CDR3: TGTGCCAGCACCGCACGGTGGACGAACACTGAAGCTTTCTTT.

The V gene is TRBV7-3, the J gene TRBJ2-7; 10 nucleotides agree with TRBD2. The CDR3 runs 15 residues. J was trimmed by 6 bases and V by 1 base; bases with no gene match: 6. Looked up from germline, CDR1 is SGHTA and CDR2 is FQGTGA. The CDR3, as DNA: TGTGCCAGCAGCTTAATAGCGGGAGGCGTAGGCGAGCAGTACTTC. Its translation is CASSLIAGGVGEQYF.

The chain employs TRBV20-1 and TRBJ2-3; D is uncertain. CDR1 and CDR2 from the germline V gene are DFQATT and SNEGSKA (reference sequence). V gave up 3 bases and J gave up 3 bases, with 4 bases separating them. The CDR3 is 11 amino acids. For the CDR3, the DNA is TGCAGTGCTAGTGGGACAGATACGCAGTATTTT. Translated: CSASGTDTQYF.

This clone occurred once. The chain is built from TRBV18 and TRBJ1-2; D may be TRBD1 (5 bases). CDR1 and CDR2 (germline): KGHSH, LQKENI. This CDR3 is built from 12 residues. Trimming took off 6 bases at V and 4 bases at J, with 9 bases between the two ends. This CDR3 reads CASSEGPYGYTF. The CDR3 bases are TGTGCCAGCTCGGAGGGGCCCTATGGCTACACCTTC. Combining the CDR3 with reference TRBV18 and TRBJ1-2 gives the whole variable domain NAGVMQNPRHLVRRRGQEARLRCSPMKGHSHVYWYRQLPEEGLKFMVYLQKENIIDESGMPKERFSAEFPKEGPSILRIQQVVRGDSAAYFCASSEGPYGYTFGSGTRLTVV.

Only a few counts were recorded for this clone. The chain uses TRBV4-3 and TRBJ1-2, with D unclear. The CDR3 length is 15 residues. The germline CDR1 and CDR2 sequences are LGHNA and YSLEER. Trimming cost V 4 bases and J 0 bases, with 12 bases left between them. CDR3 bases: TGCGCCAGCAGCCGTGACATCTCCGCTAACTATGGCTACACCTTC. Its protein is CASSRDISANYGYTF.

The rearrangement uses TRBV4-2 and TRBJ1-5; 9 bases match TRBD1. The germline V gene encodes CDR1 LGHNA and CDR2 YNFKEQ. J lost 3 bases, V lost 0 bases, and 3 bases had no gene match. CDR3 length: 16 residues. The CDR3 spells CASSQDYRGPNQPQHF. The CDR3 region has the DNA TGTGCCAGCAGCCAAGATTACAGGGGGCCCAATCAGCCCCAGCATTTT.

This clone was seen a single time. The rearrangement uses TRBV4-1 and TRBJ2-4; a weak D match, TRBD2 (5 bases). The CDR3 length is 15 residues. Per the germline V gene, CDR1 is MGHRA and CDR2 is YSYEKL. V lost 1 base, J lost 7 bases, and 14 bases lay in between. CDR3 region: CASSQVWPLANIQYF. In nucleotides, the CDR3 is TGCGCCAGCAGCCAAGTTTGGCCGTTAGCGAACATTCAGTACTTC.

CDR3 amino acids: CASSTGTGYSPLHF. The CDR3 region has the DNA TGCGCCAGCAGCACTGGGACAGGGTATTCACCCCTCCACTTT. The chain links TRBV5-1 to TRBJ1-6; 9 nucleotides agree with TRBD1. Losses at the gene ends were 4 bases for V and 8 bases for J; bases not matched to a gene: 4. Germline assignment: CDR1 SGHRS and CDR2 YFSETQ. The CDR3 totals 14 residues.

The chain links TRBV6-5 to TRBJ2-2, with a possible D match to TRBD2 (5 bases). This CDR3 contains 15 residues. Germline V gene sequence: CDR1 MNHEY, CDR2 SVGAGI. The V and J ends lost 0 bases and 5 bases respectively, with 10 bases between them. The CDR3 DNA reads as TGTGCCAGCAGTTACTCGAGGGCCTTGACCGGGGAGCTGTTTTTT. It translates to CASSYSRALTGELFF.

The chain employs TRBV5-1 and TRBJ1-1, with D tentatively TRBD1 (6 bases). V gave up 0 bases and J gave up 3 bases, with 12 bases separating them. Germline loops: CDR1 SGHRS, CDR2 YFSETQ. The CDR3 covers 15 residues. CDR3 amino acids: CASSLAAGVDTEAFF. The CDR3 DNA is TGCGCCAGCAGCTTGGCGGCAGGGGTGGACACTGAAGCTTTCTTT.